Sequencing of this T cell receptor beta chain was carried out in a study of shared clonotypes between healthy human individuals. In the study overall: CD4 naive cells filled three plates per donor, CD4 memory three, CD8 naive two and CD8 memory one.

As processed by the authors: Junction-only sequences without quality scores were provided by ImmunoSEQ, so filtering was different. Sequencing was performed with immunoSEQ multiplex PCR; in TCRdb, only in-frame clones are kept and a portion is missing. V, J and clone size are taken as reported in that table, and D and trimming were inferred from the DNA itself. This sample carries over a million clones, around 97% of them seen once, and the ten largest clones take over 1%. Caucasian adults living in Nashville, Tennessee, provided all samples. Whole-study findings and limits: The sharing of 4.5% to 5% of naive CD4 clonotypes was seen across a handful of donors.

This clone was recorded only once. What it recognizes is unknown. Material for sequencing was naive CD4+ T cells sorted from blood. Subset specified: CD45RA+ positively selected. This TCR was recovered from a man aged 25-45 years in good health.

CDR3: CASSSPSSGYSYEQYF. The CDR3 coding sequence is TGTGCCAGCAGCTCCCCGTCTAGCGGCTACTCCTACGAGCAGTACTTC. The chain has TRBV7-2 and TRBJ2-7; 7 bases agree with TRBD2. Germline V gene data show CDR1 as SGHTA and CDR2 as FQGNSA. Trimming took 4 bases from V and 0 from J; bases not matched to a gene: 9. The CDR3 contains 16 residues.